One sample yielded the 22 T cell receptor beta chains listed below, sequenced in a study of identical twins. TCRdb processed the 5' RACE reads anew with MiXCR; each CDR3 protein has one entry. The table shows about 720,000 distinct CDR3 sequences, with about 20% occurring only once. The same data also went into a second study, on T cells expressing NK-cell markers.

The specimen was PBMCs. The receptors come from a woman in her late teens or twenties in good health.

This chain's CDR3 is CASRQSAGGRRGELFF. The CDR3 nucleotides are TGTGCCAGCAGGCAAAGTGCTGGCGGGAGGAGGGGGGAGCTGTTTTTT. The chain employs TRBV21-1 and TRBJ2-2; the D call of TRBD2 is as the table states it, not checked on the DNA. TRBV21-1 is marked as a pseudogene. The CDR3 covers 16 residues.

This clonotype turned up a few times. The rearrangement links TRBV4-3 to TRBJ2-5; 7 bases match TRBD1. The trim removed 4 bases at V and 1 base at J, leaving 6 bases unmatched. The germline V gene encodes CDR1 LGHNA and CDR2 YSLEER. CDR3 length equals 15 residues. CDR3 DNA sequence: TGCGCCAGCAGCCGAAACTCAGGGGGCCAAGAGACCCAGTACTTC. Its translation is CASSRNSGGQETQYF.

V gene TRBV5-6 combines with J gene TRBJ2-1; D possibly corresponds to TRBD2 (5 bases). Germline V lookup: CDR1 SGHDT, CDR2 YYEEEE. The CDR3 is 17 amino acids. V lost 0 bases, J lost 1 base, and 14 bases lay in between. The CDR3 DNA follows: TGTGCCAGCAGCTTGGTCGGTGGAAGGGAGTCCTACAATGAGCAGTTCTTC. Translated: CASSLVGGRESYNEQFF.

This clonotype was recorded a few times. The chain links TRBV20-1 to TRBJ2-7, with 11 bases aligning to TRBD1. The CDR3 is 14 residues long. V lost 2 bases, J lost 4 bases, and 4 bases stayed unmatched. Germline V gene lookup returns CDR1 DFQATT and CDR2 SNEGSKA (reference sequence). The CDR3 DNA reads TGCAGTGCTAGACCGGGGACAGGGGGATACGAGCAGTACTTC. This sequence encodes CSARPGTGGYEQYF.

CDR3 protein: CSARGQNNSPLHF. The CDR3 DNA reads as TGCAGTGCTAGGGGACAGAATAATTCACCCCTCCACTTT. J is TRBJ1-6 and V is TRBV20-1; 7 bases are shared with TRBD1. The V and J ends lost 3 bases and 5 bases, in that order; junction bases with no gene match: 1. The CDR3 consists of 13 residues. The germline CDR1 and CDR2 sequences are DFQATT and SNEGSKA (reference sequence).

The rearrangement uses TRBV20-1 and TRBJ2-7, with 11 positions matching TRBD2. CDR1 is DFQATT, CDR2 SNEGSKA, per germline (reference sequence). The CDR3 extends over 15 amino acids. V trimming: 6 bases; J trimming: 1 base; junction bases outside the gene matches: 8. In DNA, the CDR3 is TGCAGTGCCATCGCCCTAGCGGGGGGTTCCTACGAGCAGTACTTC. Protein: CSAIALAGGSYEQYF.

Many counts were recorded for this clonotype. The J gene is TRBJ2-5, the V gene TRBV5-8; no definite D call. CDR3 size: 16 residues. V shed 2 bases and J shed 5 bases, with 19 bases lying between them. Germline V gene data show CDR1 as SGHTS and CDR2 as YDEGEE. CDR3 in amino acids: CASSLGTNAQRETQYF. CDR3 DNA sequence: TGTGCCAGCAGCTTAGGAACTAACGCCCAGAGGGAGACCCAGTACTTC.

V is TRBV5-1 and J is TRBJ1-2, with D perhaps matching TRBD1 (5 bases). The ends were cut back, 3 bases at V and 5 bases at J, with 11 bases in the middle. Germline V gene sequence: CDR1 SGHRS, CDR2 YFSETQ. The CDR3 length is 13 residues. The CDR3 sequence: CASSSQGEYGYTF. The CDR3 coding sequence is TGCGCCAGCAGCTCCCAGGGAGAATATGGCTACACCTTC.

The V gene is TRBV20-1, the J gene TRBJ1-4; the D gene is possibly TRBD1 (6 bases). This CDR3 has 15 residues. V dropped 3 bases and J dropped 0 bases, with 11 bases sitting between them. Germline lookup yields CDR1 DFQATT and CDR2 SNEGSKA (reference sequence). The DNA of the CDR3 is TGCAGTGCTAGGGATGGACAGACAACTAATGAAAAACTGTTTTTT. This sequence encodes CSARDGQTTNEKLFF.

This clonotype has only a few counts. This chain links TRBV30 with TRBJ2-7; a weak D match, TRBD2 (5 bases). With 3 bases removed from V and 2 bases from J, the gap between germline ends came to 8 bases. The length of the CDR3 is 12 residues. Germline CDR1 is GTSNPN and CDR2 is SVGIG (reference sequence). CDR3 sequence (DNA): TGTGCCTGGAGACGGGAAACCTACGAGCAGTACTTC. It codes for CAWRRETYEQYF.

The chain carries TRBV4-2 and TRBJ1-5, with D possibly matching TRBD1 (6 bases). The CDR3 spans 15 residues. Between the trimmed V and J ends, which lost 0 bases and 7 bases, there was a span of 13 bases. Germline-derived CDR1 and CDR2 are LGHNA and YNFKEQ. The CDR3, as DNA: TGTGCCAGCAGCCAAGATAGGGGGGGCGGCCAGCCCCAGCATTTT. This gives the protein CASSQDRGGGQPQHF.

This clonotype was seen a few times. CDR3 residues: CASSHRRTTSGTYNEQFF. The CDR3 bases are TGTGCCAGCAGCCACCGGAGGACCACTAGCGGAACTTACAATGAGCAGTTCTTC. The rearrangement uses TRBV27 and TRBJ2-1, with 8 nucleotides matching TRBD2. With V trimmed by 6 bases and J by 4 bases, 17 bases remained unmatched. CDR3 length: 18 residues. CDR1 and CDR2 from the germline V gene are MNHEY and SMNVEV (reference sequence).

This sequence joins TRBV10-3 and TRBJ1-2, with D perhaps matching TRBD1 (6 bases). The CDR3 is 12 amino acids. The V gene's germline CDR1 is ENHRY and CDR2 SYGVKD. Trimming took off 11 bases at V and 4 bases at J, with 14 bases between the two ends. CDR3 nucleotide sequence: TGTGCCGCCACAGGGATCTTCTATGGCTACACCTTC. This sequence encodes CAATGIFYGYTF.

This clonotype was picked up many times. The chain joins TRBV12-3 or TRBV12-4 to TRBJ2-3; no clear D gene. This CDR3 comprises 11 residues. Trimming stripped 6 bases from V and 9 bases from J, with 10 bases between. CDR3: CASSLMGTQYF. DNA of the CDR3: TGTGCCAGCAGCTTGATGGGGACGCAGTATTTT.

The V and J genes are TRBV3-1 and TRBJ2-5; D is uncertain. Germline CDR1 reads LGHDT; CDR2 reads YNNKEL (reference sequence). The germline V and J ends were trimmed by 0 bases and 7 bases, with 15 bases remaining between them. This CDR3 region has 15 residues. CDR3 sequence reads: CASSQDLIGRRTQYF. Here the CDR3 DNA reads TGTGCCAGCAGCCAAGATCTTATAGGCCGGAGGACCCAGTACTTC.

The CDR3 sequence is CASSLARGNSYNEQFF. Here the CDR3 DNA reads TGTGCCAGCAGCTTAGCACGGGGGAACTCCTACAATGAGCAGTTCTTC. The chain has TRBV7-9 and TRBJ2-1; perhaps TRBD2 as D (6 bases). Germline CDR1 SEHNR, CDR2 FQNEAQ (reference sequence). The CDR3 extends over 16 amino acids. With 0 bases removed from V and 0 bases from J, the gap between germline ends came to 9 bases.

The chain combines TRBV18 with TRBJ2-3; the D is unclear. Germline V gene sequence: CDR1 KGHSH, CDR2 LQKENI. This CDR3 is 14 amino acids long. V was shortened by 3 bases and J by 0 bases, with 7 bases between the two germline ends. In DNA, the CDR3 is TGTGCCAGCTCACCGGCCGGTAGCACAGATACGCAGTATTTT. Its protein is CASSPAGSTDTQYF.

The chain has TRBV12-3 or TRBV12-4 and TRBJ2-1; 12 nucleotides agree with TRBD2. This CDR3 is 16 amino acids long. Trimming at V came to 5 bases and at J to 8 bases, leaving 10 bases not matched to a gene. The CDR3 DNA reads as TGTGCCAGCAGTCCCCAACTAGCGGGAGGTTTGGATGAGCAGTTCTTC. It is translated as CASSPQLAGGLDEQFF.

This clonotype was seen a few times. This chain connects TRBV6-2 or TRBV6-3 to TRBJ2-7, with a tentative D call TRBD2 (5 bases). Germline V gene sequence: CDR1 MNHEY, CDR2 SVGEGT. The ends were cut back, 6 bases at V and 2 bases at J, with 11 bases in the middle. The CDR3 is 13 amino acids. The CDR3 bases are TGTGCCAGCAGGACGGGGTTACCCTACGAGCAGTACTTC. As protein: CASRTGLPYEQYF.

The chain recombines TRBV24-1 with TRBJ2-5; D gene uncertain. The V end lost 9 bases, the J end lost 3 bases, and 13 bases lay between the germline ends. The CDR3 has 13 residues. The germline V gene has CDR1 KGHDR and CDR2 SFDVKD. The CDR3 nucleotides read TGTGCCACCTCATCCTTCTATGAAGAGACCCAGTACTTC. Residues: CATSSFYEETQYF.

This chain joins TRBV5-1 and TRBJ2-2; D uncertain. V was trimmed by 1 base and J by 4 bases, leaving 8 bases between them. This CDR3 is 14 amino acids long. The germline gives CDR1 SGHRS, CDR2 YFSETQ. The DNA of the CDR3 is TGCGCCAGCAGCTTGCACAGCCTCACCGGGGAGCTGTTTTTT. Translating it yields CASSLHSLTGELFF.

This clonotype turned up a few times. V gene TRBV18 combines with J gene TRBJ2-1, with 8 nucleotides matching TRBD1. CDR3 size: 15 residues. V was pared by 8 bases and J by 6 bases, with 12 bases of the junction left unmatched. Germline CDR1 and CDR2: KGHSH and LQKENI. The CDR3 loop is CASATQGVPANEQFF. CDR3 DNA sequence: TGTGCCAGCGCGACACAGGGGGTTCCGGCCAATGAGCAGTTCTTC.